Shown below are 27 T cell receptor beta chains from a single sample sequenced in a study of post-analysis software for immune sequencing data. Carried by the TCR beta cDNA libraries were unique molecular identifiers. MiXCR, run by TCRdb on the PCR reads, gives a single entry per CDR3 protein. The repertoire holds 820,000 or so distinct CDR3 sequences, with under 70% as singletons. These receptors are not linked to any known antigen. General study findings and limits: Five TRBV segments, including TRBV5-6, TRBV5-1 and TRBV20-1, were more frequent in patients than controls.

The specimen sequenced was blood. These receptors were obtained from a girl aged 5-17 years with multiple sclerosis.

The chain carries TRBV29-1 and TRBJ2-1, with 10 bases matching TRBD1. This CDR3 contains 14 residues. The trim removed 7 bases at V and 4 bases at J, leaving 7 bases unmatched. The germline gives CDR1 SQVTM, CDR2 ANQGSEA. In DNA, the CDR3 is TGCAGCGCTCCTTGGGGACAGGGGTACAATGAGCAGTTCTTC. Protein: CSAPWGQGYNEQFF.

The rearrangement links TRBV20-1 to TRBJ2-5, with a tentative D call TRBD1 (5 bases). CDR3 size: 14 residues. Germline assignment: CDR1 DFQATT and CDR2 SNEGSKA (reference sequence). V gave up 0 bases and J gave up 5 bases, with 13 bases separating them. The CDR3 DNA follows: TGCAGTGCTAGAGAAACTGGGGCTAGGGAGACCCAGTACTTC. Translating it yields CSARETGARETQYF.

The rearrangement links TRBV29-1 to TRBJ2-3; D could derive from TRBD1 or TRBD2 (5 bases each). The CDR3 is 14 residues long. CDR1 SQVTM and CDR2 ANQGSEA come from the germline V gene. Trimming took 3 bases from V and 0 from J, leaving 10 bases between them. CDR3 loop: CSVERDQSTDTQYF. The CDR3 DNA follows: TGCAGCGTTGAGAGGGACCAAAGCACAGATACGCAGTATTTT.

The rearrangement links TRBV7-2 to TRBJ2-5; no definite D call. V lost 3 bases and J 2 bases, leaving 13 bases between the germline ends. This CDR3 has 15 residues. Germline V gene sequence: CDR1 SGHTA, CDR2 FQGNSA. The CDR3 coding sequence is TGTGCCAGCAGCTTTAAGGTGGGTCCTCAAGAGACCCAGTACTTC. Amino acid sequence: CASSFKVGPQETQYF. Filled out from reference TRBV7-2 and TRBJ2-5, the complete variable domain reads GAGVSQSPSNKVTEKGKDVELRCDPISGHTALYWYRQSLGQGLEFLIYFQGNSAPDKSGLPSDRFSAERTGGSVSTLTIQRTQQEDSAVYLCASSFKVGPQETQYFGPGTRLLVL.

V usage is TRBV6-2 or TRBV6-3 and J usage is TRBJ2-3; D might be TRBD1 or TRBD2, each matching 5 bases. The V gene lost 4 bases and the J gene lost 4 bases, with 15 bases spanning the gap. From germline, CDR1 is MNHEY and CDR2 SVGEGT. CDR3 length: 15 amino acids. The CDR3 nucleotides are TGTGCCAGCAGTTTCGGACCGGGGCTGGCAGATACGCAGTATTTT. Residues: CASSFGPGLADTQYF.

The rearrangement uses TRBV29-1 and TRBJ1-1, with D uncertain. The length of the CDR3 is 14 residues. V lost 3 bases, J lost 5 bases, and 16 bases lay in between. CDR1 is SQVTM, CDR2 ANQGSEA, per germline. The CDR3 is CSVDEVRAGTEAFF. The CDR3 coding sequence is TGCAGCGTTGACGAAGTGAGGGCTGGGACTGAAGCTTTCTTT.

This clonotype showed up just a few times. The J gene is TRBJ1-2, the V gene TRBV12-3 or TRBV12-4, with 10 bases matching TRBD1. After removal of 5 bases from V and 0 bases from J, the junction contained 6 bases not matched to a gene. The CDR3 runs to 16 residues. Here the CDR3 DNA reads TGTGCCAGCAGTCCCGGGACAGGGGAAACTAACTATGGCTACACCTTC. This codes for CASSPGTGETNYGYTF.

This clonotype has a single count. V usage is TRBV20-1 and J usage is TRBJ2-3, with D perhaps matching TRBD1 or TRBD2 (5 bases each). Trimming cost V 2 bases and J 2 bases, with 11 bases left between them. This CDR3 has 14 amino acids. From germline, CDR1 is DFQATT and CDR2 SNEGSKA (reference sequence). The DNA for the CDR3 is TGCAGTGCTAGATTCCCGGGGCTCACAGATACGCAGTATTTT. This gives the protein CSARFPGLTDTQYF.

This chain's CDR3 is CSARFLPMEQFF. For the CDR3, the DNA is TGCAGTGCTAGATTTCTACCAATGGAGCAGTTCTTC. V is TRBV20-1 and J is TRBJ2-1; D unresolved. The CDR3 spans 12 residues. CDR1 and CDR2 from the germline V gene are DFQATT and SNEGSKA (reference sequence). The ends were cut back, 2 bases at V and 10 bases at J, with 12 bases in the middle.

V and J are TRBV6-2 or TRBV6-3 and TRBJ1-5; 7 bases fit TRBD1. The CDR3 length is 15 residues. V shed 6 bases and J 7 bases; nucleotides not matched to a gene: 12. Germline V gene sequence: CDR1 MNHEY, CDR2 SVGEGT. CDR3 DNA sequence: TGTGCCAGCAGGTTAGAGGACAGGAGGGGACAGCCCCAGCATTTT. Amino acid sequence: CASRLEDRRGQPQHF.

The rearrangement uses TRBV15 and TRBJ1-1; D not certain. V was shortened by 1 base and J by 1 base, with 10 bases between the two germline ends. The CDR3 has 15 amino acids. Per germline, CDR1 LNHNV and CDR2 YYDKDF (reference sequence). As DNA, the CDR3 is TGTGCCACCAGCAGAGGAGCGGACCGGAACACTGAAGCTTTCTTT. This gives the protein CATSRGADRNTEAFF.

The chain uses TRBV29-1 and TRBJ2-2; 7 nucleotides align to TRBD1. Trimming at V came to 6 bases and at J to 4 bases, leaving 8 bases not matched to a gene. The length of the CDR3 is 14 residues. The germline CDR1 and CDR2 sequences are SQVTM and ANQGSEA. The CDR3 nucleotides read TGCAGCGTGACAGGGCTGAGGCGCACCGGGGAGCTGTTTTTT. Its protein is CSVTGLRRTGELFF.

This clonotype was counted a few times. The CDR3: CASSPTGLPTYEQYF. In nucleotides, the CDR3 is TGCGCCAGCAGCCCAACAGGTCTTCCCACCTACGAGCAGTACTTC. The chain uses TRBV5-1 and TRBJ2-7; the D gene is possibly TRBD1 (5 bases). The germline V gene has CDR1 SGHRS and CDR2 YFSETQ. Between the trimmed V and J ends, which lost 4 bases and 2 bases, there was a span of 16 bases. This CDR3 has 15 amino acids.

This clonotype appeared a few times. V gene TRBV20-1 combines with J gene TRBJ2-1; the D gene could be TRBD1 or TRBD2 (5 bases each). Looked up from germline, CDR1 is DFQATT and CDR2 is SNEGSKA (reference sequence). The CDR3 is 12 amino acids. Trimming removed 3 bases from V and 8 bases from J, with 11 bases in between. The CDR3 DNA follows: TGCAGTGCTAGGCCCGGGACGTATGAGCAGTTCTTC. This translates into CSARPGTYEQFF.

Only a few counts were recorded for this clonotype. The gene calls are TRBV4-2 and TRBJ2-7; D unresolved. Germline CDR1 reads LGHNA; CDR2 reads YNFKEQ. V was clipped by 1 base and J by 4 bases, with 14 bases between them. The CDR3 is 15 amino acids. The CDR3 nucleotides read TGTGCCAGCAGCCAAGCTCTTCCCTTCGGGTACGAGCAGTACTTC. Translated: CASSQALPFGYEQYF.

The sample holds a few counts of this clonotype. The chain has TRBV7-9 and TRBJ2-7, with D unclear. From germline, CDR1 is SEHNR and CDR2 FQNEAQ (reference sequence). Deletions cut 5 bases from V and 0 bases from J, with 8 bases between. The CDR3 covers 13 residues. CDR3 in DNA: TGTGCCAGCAGCCTCCCGAGCTCCTACGAGCAGTACTTC. It codes for CASSLPSSYEQYF.

J is TRBJ2-1 and V is TRBV12-3 or TRBV12-4; 8 bases are a match to TRBD2. The trim removed 6 bases at V and 0 bases at J, leaving 10 bases unmatched. The CDR3 covers 17 residues. In DNA form, the CDR3 reads TGTGCCAGCAGACCTTATAGCGGGATAAGCTCCTACAATGAGCAGTTCTTC. It encodes CASRPYSGISSYNEQFF.

The CDR3 bases are TGTGCCAGCAGCCGCATGAAAGGGGCGGTCTACGAGCAGTACTTC. It is translated as CASSRMKGAVYEQYF. The chain links TRBV7-2 to TRBJ2-7, with D perhaps TRBD1 (5 bases). The V gene lost 5 bases and the J gene lost 3 bases, with 17 bases spanning the gap. The CDR3 spans 15 residues. CDR1 is SGHTA and CDR2 is FQGNSA in the germline V gene.

CDR3 residues: CSAPPRAGTEAFF. In nucleotides, the CDR3 is TGCAGTGCTCCCCCCAGGGCAGGCACTGAAGCTTTCTTT. V is TRBV20-1 and J is TRBJ1-1; TRBD1 might be the D (5 bases). V was trimmed by 5 bases and J by 4 bases, leaving 14 bases between them. Germline-derived CDR1 and CDR2 are DFQATT and SNEGSKA (reference sequence). There are 13 residues in the CDR3.

CDR3 DNA: TGCGCCAGCAAGGTGGCGGGATTCGCGGAAGAGACCCAGTACTTC. Its translation is CASKVAGFAEETQYF. The chain has TRBV5-1 and TRBJ2-5; possibly TRBD2 for D (6 bases). The CDR3 spans 15 residues. V was clipped by 6 bases and J by 3 bases, with 18 bases between them. Per germline, CDR1 SGHRS and CDR2 YFSETQ.

In this sample, this clonotype turned up a few times. The chain uses TRBV10-3 and TRBJ2-5; 8 bases fit TRBD1. This CDR3 spans 15 amino acids. V lost 0 bases and J lost 2; bases outside the gene matches: 2. From germline, CDR1 is ENHRY and CDR2 SYGVKD. The CDR3 coding sequence is TGTGCCATCAGTGAGTCGCGGACAGGGCAAGAGACCCAGTACTTC. Translating gives CAISESRTGQETQYF.

The DNA for the CDR3 is TGTGCCAGCAGTGAGGGTGGTCGAAAGAACACTGAAGCTTTCTTT. As protein: CASSEGGRKNTEAFF. This chain links TRBV25-1 with TRBJ1-1, with no clear D. Trimming stripped 3 bases from V and 1 base from J, with 12 bases between. Per the germline V gene, CDR1 is MGHDK and CDR2 is SYGVNS. This CDR3 spans 15 amino acids.

The gene calls are TRBV12-5 and TRBJ2-3; TRBD2 might be the D (5 bases). The CDR3 has 12 residues. Trimming took off 3 bases at V and 4 bases at J, with 5 bases between the two ends. Per the germline V gene, CDR1 is LGHNT and CDR2 is FRNRAP. Here the CDR3 reads CASGLLADTQYF. Here the CDR3 DNA reads TGTGCTAGTGGTTTACTAGCAGATACGCAGTATTTT. The whole variable domain, remainder taken from reference TRBV12-5 and TRBJ2-3, is DARVTQTPRHKVTEMGQEVTMRCQPILGHNTVFWYRQTMMQGLELLAYFRNRAPLDDSGMPKDRFSAEMPDATLATLKIQPSEPRDSAVYFCASGLLADTQYFGPGTRLTVL.

CDR3 residues: CSASRSSGGVIPDTQYF. The CDR3 region has the DNA TGCAGTGCTAGTCGGTCTAGCGGGGGGGTAATACCAGATACGCAGTATTTT. The chain combines TRBV20-1 with TRBJ2-3; 12 positions match TRBD2. There are 17 residues in the CDR3. The junction had 11 bases not matched to a gene; V was cut back by 3 bases and J by 4 bases. CDR1 and CDR2 (germline): DFQATT, SNEGSKA (reference sequence).

The chain combines TRBV7-2 with TRBJ1-6; TRBD1 might be the D (5 bases). This CDR3 region has 14 residues. V was cut by 5 bases and J by 5 bases, with 10 bases left in between. Per the germline V gene, CDR1 is SGHTA and CDR2 is FQGNSA. CDR3 DNA: TGTGCCAGCAGCCGGACACCAGATAATTCACCCCTCCACTTT. The encoded protein is CASSRTPDNSPLHF. The full variable domain, completed using reference TRBV7-2 and TRBJ1-6, is GAGVSQSPSNKVTEKGKDVELRCDPISGHTALYWYRQSLGQGLEFLIYFQGNSAPDKSGLPSDRFSAERTGGSVSTLTIQRTQQEDSAVYLCASSRTPDNSPLHFGNGTRLTVT.

The V call is TRBV15, the J call TRBJ2-1; 14 bases fit TRBD2. The CDR3 loop spans 16 amino acids. The junction had 8 bases not matched to a gene; V was cut back by 5 bases and J by 8 bases. Germline values: CDR1 LNHNV, CDR2 YYDKDF (reference sequence). The CDR3: CATSGRLAGGLDEQFF. For the CDR3, the DNA is TGTGCCACCAGCGGCAGACTAGCGGGGGGGTTGGATGAGCAGTTCTTC.

As regards this clonotype: Germline is not matched at one junction end, which may reflect a read error. The chain is built from TRBV7-7 and TRBJ2-4; D is undetermined. The DNA end lines up better with TRBJ2-5; the J call may be wrong. In germline, CDR1 is SSHAT, CDR2 FNYEAQ (reference sequence). The CDR3 sequence is 15 residues long. CDR3 in amino acids: CASSLGALPRETQYF. CDR3 bases: TGTGCTAGCAGCTTAGGTGCCTTGCCTCGGGAGACCCAGTACTTC.